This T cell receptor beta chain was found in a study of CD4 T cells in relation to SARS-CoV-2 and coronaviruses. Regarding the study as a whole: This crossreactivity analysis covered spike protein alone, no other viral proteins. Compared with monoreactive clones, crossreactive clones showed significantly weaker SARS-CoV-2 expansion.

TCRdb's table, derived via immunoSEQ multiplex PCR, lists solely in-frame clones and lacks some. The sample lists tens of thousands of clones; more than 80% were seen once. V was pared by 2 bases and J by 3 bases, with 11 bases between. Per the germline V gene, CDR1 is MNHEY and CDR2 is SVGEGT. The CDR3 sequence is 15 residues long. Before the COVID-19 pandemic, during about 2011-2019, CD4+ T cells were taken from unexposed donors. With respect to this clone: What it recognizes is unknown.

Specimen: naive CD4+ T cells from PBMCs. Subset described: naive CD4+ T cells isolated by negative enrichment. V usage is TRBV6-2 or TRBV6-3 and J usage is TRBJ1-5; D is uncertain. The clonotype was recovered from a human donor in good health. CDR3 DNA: TGTGCCAGCAGTTACGCGTACACTTCCAATCAGCCCCAGCATTTT. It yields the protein CASSYAYTSNQPQHF.